The sequence of this T cell receptor beta chain was determined in a study of cytomegalovirus exposure and HLA in healthy donors. For the study at large: There were some 120 million unique TCR beta sequences, drawn from about 200 million T cells, in an earlier analysis.

Worth noting for this clone: Its antigen is undetermined.

Researchers ran the PCR with 60 Vbeta and 13 Jbeta primers. In the study's own analysis: It was a later analysis that counted 79 million or so unique TCR beta chains, of which approximately 9.9 million were shared. Profiling relied on immunoSEQ multiplex PCR, and the TCRdb table lists in-frame clones only, not all of them. V, J and clone size are taken as reported in that table, and D and trimming were inferred from the DNA itself. Here the sample spans tens of thousands of clones, roughly four fifths being singletons. Study-level points and caveats: Analyzed later, most CMV-associated TCR beta chains appeared HLA-restricted. Segments of the TCR beta V type were, in most cases, productive about 87% or about 30% of the time in an earlier analysis.

The CDR3 loop spans 14 amino acids. The V and J ends lost 5 bases and 3 bases respectively, with 11 bases between them. CDR1 is SGHVS, CDR2 FQNEAQ, per germline. The receptor's source is a woman aged 25 to 45 in good health and CMV-seronegative. The J gene is TRBJ1-5, the V gene TRBV7-8, with a tentative D call TRBD1 (5 bases). The specimen was PBMCs. Here the CDR3 reads CASSSRQLNQPQHF. The CDR3 coding sequence is TGTGCCAGCAGCAGTCGACAGCTCAATCAGCCCCAGCATTTT.